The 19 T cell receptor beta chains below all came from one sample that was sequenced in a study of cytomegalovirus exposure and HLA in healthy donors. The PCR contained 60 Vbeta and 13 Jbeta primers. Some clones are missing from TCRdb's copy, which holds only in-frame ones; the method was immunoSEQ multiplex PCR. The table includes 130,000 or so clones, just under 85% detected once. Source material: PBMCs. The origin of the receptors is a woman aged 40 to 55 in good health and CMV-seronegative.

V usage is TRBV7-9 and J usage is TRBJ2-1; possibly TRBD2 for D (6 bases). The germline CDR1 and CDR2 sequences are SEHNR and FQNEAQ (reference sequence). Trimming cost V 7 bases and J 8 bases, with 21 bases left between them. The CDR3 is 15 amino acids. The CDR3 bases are TGTGCCAGCATCAACCTAGGGACTGACGGCGATGAGCAGTTCTTC. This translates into CASINLGTDGDEQFF.

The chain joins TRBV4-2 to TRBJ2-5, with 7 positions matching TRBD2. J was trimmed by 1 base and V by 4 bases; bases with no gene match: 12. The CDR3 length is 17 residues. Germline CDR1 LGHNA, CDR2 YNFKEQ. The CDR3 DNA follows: TGTGCCAGCAGCCCCCTAAAGGCCCCTAGCGGCCAAGAGACCCAGTACTTC. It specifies CASSPLKAPSGQETQYF.

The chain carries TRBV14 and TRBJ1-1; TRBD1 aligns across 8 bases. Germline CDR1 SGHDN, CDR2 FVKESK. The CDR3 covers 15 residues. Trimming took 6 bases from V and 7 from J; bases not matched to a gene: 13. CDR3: CASRRTGQALGEAFF. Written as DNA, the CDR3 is TGTGCCAGCAGACGGACAGGGCAGGCACTTGGTGAAGCTTTCTTT.

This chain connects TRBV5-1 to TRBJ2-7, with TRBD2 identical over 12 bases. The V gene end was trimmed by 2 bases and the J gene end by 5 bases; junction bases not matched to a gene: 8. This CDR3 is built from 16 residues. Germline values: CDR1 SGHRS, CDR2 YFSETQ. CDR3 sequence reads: CASSFGTTSGSHEQYF. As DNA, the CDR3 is TGCGCCAGCAGCTTCGGCACGACTAGCGGGAGCCACGAGCAGTACTTC. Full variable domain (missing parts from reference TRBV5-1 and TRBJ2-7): KAGVTQTPRYLIKTRGQQVTLSCSPISGHRSVSWYQQTPGQGLQFLFEYFSETQRNKGNFPGRFSGRQFSNSRSEMNVSTLELGDSALYLCASSFGTTSGSHEQYFGPGTRLTVT.

The CDR3 DNA sequence: TGTGCCAGCAGAGTATCACAGAACTCTGGAAACACCATATATTTT. Protein sequence: CASRVSQNSGNTIYF. The V and J genes are TRBV6-6 and TRBJ1-3; D unclear. Between the trimmed V and J ends, which lost 6 bases and 0 bases, there was a span of 12 bases. Germline V gene data show CDR1 as MNHNY and CDR2 as SVGAGI (reference sequence). The CDR3 contains 15 residues.

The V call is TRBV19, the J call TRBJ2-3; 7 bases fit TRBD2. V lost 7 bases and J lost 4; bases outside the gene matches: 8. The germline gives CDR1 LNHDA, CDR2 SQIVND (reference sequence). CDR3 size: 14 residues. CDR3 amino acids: CASTWEGRPDTQYF. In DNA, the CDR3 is TGTGCCAGTACGTGGGAGGGCCGTCCAGATACGCAGTATTTT.

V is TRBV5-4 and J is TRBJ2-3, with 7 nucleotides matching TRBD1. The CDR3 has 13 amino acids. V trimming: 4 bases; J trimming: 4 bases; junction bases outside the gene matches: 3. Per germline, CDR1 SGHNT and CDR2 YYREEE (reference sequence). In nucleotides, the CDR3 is TGTGCCAGCAGCCCTGGGACAGCAGATACGCAGTATTTT. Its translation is CASSPGTADTQYF.

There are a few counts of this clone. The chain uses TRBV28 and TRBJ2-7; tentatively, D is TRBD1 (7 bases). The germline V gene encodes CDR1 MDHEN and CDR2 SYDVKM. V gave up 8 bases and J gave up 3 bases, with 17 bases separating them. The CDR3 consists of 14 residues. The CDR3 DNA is TGTGCCAGCGGCACGCAGGGGGGTGGCTACGAGCAGTACTTC. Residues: CASGTQGGGYEQYF.

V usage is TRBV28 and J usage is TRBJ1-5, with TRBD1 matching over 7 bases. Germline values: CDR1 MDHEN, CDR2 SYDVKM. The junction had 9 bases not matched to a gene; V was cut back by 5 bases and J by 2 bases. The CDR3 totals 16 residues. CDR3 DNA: TGTGCCAGCAGTCCGCAAGGGGGCATGGGCAATCAGCCCCAGCATTTT. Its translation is CASSPQGGMGNQPQHF.

The CDR3: CASSQVSGNSGNTIYF. CDR3 nucleotides: TGCGCCAGCAGCCAAGTGTCGGGTAACTCTGGAAACACCATATATTTT. This chain connects TRBV4-3 to TRBJ1-3; no definite D call. CDR1 is LGHNA, CDR2 YSLEER, per germline. The CDR3 sequence is 16 residues long. Between the trimmed V and J ends, which lost 1 base and 0 bases, there was a span of 10 bases.

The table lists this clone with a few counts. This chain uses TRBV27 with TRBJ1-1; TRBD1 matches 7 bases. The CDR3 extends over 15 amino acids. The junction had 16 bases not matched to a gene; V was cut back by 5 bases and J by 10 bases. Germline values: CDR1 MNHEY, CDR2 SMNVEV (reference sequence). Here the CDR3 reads CASSPHDRVGSGAFF. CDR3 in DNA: TGTGCCAGCAGTCCCCACGACAGGGTGGGATCGGGAGCTTTCTTT.

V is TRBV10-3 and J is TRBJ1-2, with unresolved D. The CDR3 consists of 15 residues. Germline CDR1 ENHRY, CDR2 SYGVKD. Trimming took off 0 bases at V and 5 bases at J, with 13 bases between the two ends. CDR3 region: CAISESVGSTYGYTF. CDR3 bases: TGTGCCATCAGTGAGTCAGTCGGGAGTACATATGGCTACACCTTC.

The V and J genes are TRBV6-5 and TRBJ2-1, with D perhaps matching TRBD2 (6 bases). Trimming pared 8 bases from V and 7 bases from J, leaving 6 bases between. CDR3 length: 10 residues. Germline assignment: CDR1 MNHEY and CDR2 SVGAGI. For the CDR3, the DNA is TGTGCCAGCCGGGGGAATGAGCAGTTCTTC. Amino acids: CASRGNEQFF.

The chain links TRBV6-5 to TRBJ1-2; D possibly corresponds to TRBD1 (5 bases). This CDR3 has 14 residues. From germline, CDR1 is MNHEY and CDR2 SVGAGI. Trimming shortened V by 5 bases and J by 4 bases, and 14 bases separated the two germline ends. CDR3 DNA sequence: TGTGCCAGCAGTGTCCTTTCAGGGTTCTATGGCTACACCTTC. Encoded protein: CASSVLSGFYGYTF.

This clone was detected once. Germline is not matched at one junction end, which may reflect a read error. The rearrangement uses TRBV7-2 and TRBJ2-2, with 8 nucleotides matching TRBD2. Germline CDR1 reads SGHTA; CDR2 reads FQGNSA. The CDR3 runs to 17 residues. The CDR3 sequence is CASTLGRSGRNTGELFF. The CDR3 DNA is TGTGCCAGCACCTTAGGGAGGAGCGGGAGAAACACCGGGGAGCTGTTTTTT.

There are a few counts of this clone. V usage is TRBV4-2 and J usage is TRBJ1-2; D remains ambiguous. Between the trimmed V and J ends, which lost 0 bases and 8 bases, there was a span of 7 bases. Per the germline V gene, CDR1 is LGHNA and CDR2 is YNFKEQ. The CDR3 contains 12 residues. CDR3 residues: CASSQDLRGYTF. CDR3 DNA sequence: TGTGCCAGCAGCCAAGATCTGCGGGGCTACACCTTC.

For the CDR3, the DNA is TGTGCCAGTAGTTCCACAGGGGAGTGGAACACCATATATTTT. Encoded protein: CASSSTGEWNTIYF. The V call is TRBV19, the J call TRBJ1-3, with 7 bases lining up with TRBD1. Trimming at V came to 5 bases and at J to 7 bases, leaving 8 bases not matched to a gene. The germline V gene has CDR1 LNHDA and CDR2 SQIVND (reference sequence). The CDR3 contains 14 residues.

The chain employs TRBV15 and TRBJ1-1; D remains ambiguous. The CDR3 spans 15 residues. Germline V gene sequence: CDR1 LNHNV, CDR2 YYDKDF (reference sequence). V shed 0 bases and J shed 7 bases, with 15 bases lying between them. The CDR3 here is CATSRDVSGVSEAFF. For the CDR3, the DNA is TGTGCCACCAGCAGAGATGTCTCCGGGGTTAGTGAAGCTTTCTTT. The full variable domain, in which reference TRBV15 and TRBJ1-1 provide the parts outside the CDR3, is DAMVIQNPRYQVTQFGKPVTLSCSQTLNHNVMYWYQQKSSQAPKLLFHYYDKDFNNEADTPDNFQSRRPNTSFCFLDIRSPGLGDTAMYLCATSRDVSGVSEAFFGQGTRLTVV.

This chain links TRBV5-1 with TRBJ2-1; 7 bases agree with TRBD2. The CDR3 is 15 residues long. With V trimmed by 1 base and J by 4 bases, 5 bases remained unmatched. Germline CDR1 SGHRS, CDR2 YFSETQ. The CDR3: CASSLQLASYNEQFF. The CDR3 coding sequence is TGCGCCAGCAGCTTGCAACTAGCGTCTTACAATGAGCAGTTCTTC.